Listed here are 11 T cell receptor beta chains from one sample, sequenced in a study of OX40 agonist ivuxolimab in advanced cancers. Sequencing was performed with immunoSEQ multiplex PCR; in TCRdb, only in-frame clones are kept and a portion is missing. There are about 84,000 clones in the sample; 85% occur only once, and around 0.2% lies in the top ten. Sequenced material: CD4+ or CD8+ T cells sorted from blood, taken in a trial of the OX40 agonist ivuxolimab. Receptor source: an adult with an advanced solid tumor such as melanoma, head and neck, liver or kidney cancer.

The chain recombines TRBV18 with TRBJ2-7; D remains ambiguous. This CDR3 has 17 amino acids. The germline V and J ends were trimmed by 0 bases and 1 base, with 16 bases remaining between them. Germline V lookup: CDR1 KGHSH, CDR2 LQKENI. The CDR3 sequence is CASSPPKFGEGSYEQYF. The CDR3 region has the DNA TGTGCCAGCTCACCACCGAAGTTCGGAGAAGGGTCCTACGAGCAGTACTTC.

This clone has just one count. The J gene is TRBJ2-7, the V gene TRBV5-1, with D perhaps TRBD2 (6 bases). The CDR3 covers 16 residues. Trimming left V 4 bases short and J 1 base short, with 18 bases between. Looked up from germline, CDR1 is SGHRS and CDR2 is YFSETQ. CDR3 loop: CASSTGVGVGSYEQYF. The CDR3 DNA reads as TGCGCCAGCAGCACGGGGGTAGGGGTTGGTTCCTACGAGCAGTACTTC.

The chain has TRBV11-3 and TRBJ1-1; 7 bases are a match to TRBD1. Germline loops: CDR1 SGHNT, CDR2 YENEEA. The trim removed 3 bases at V and 1 base at J, leaving 2 bases unmatched. The CDR3 is made up of 14 amino acids. CDR3 bases: TGTGCCAGCAGCTTCGGGACAGCGAACACTGAAGCTTTCTTT. Protein sequence: CASSFGTANTEAFF.

The rearrangement links TRBV9 to TRBJ2-7; TRBD1 or TRBD2 may be the D gene (5 bases each). Germline CDR1 SGDLS, CDR2 YYNGEE. The V and J ends lost 0 bases and 3 bases respectively, with 16 bases between them. This CDR3 region has 16 residues. As DNA, the CDR3 is TGTGCCAGCAGCGTAGACATAAGAGGGGCTCGCTACGAGCAGTACGTC. Amino acid sequence: CASSVDIRGARYEQYV.

The chain links TRBV7-8 to TRBJ1-2; D remains ambiguous. The CDR3 length is 13 residues. Trimming removed 5 bases at V and 5 bases at J, with 12 bases between. Germline values: CDR1 SGHVS, CDR2 FQNEAQ. The CDR3 loop reads CASSPETKYGYTF. The CDR3 DNA follows: TGTGCCAGCAGCCCTGAGACCAAATATGGCTACACCTTC. Together with reference TRBV7-8 and TRBJ1-2, the CDR3 gives the full variable domain: GAGVSQSPRYKVAKRGQDVALRCDPISGHVSLFWYQQALGQGPEFLTYFQNEAQLDKSGLPSDRFFAERPEGSVSTLKIQRTQQEDSAVYLCASSPETKYGYTFGSGTRLTVV.

This clone is a singleton in its sample. The V call is TRBV18, the J call TRBJ2-1; 10 bases match TRBD2. With 1 base clipped from V and 5 bases from J, the junction kept 5 bases outside the gene matches. Germline V gene sequence: CDR1 KGHSH, CDR2 LQKENI. The CDR3 runs to 16 residues. The CDR3 DNA is TGTGCCAGCTCACCACTTAAACTAGCGGGGAACAATGAGCAGTTCTTC. Translated, it gives CASSPLKLAGNNEQFF.

This chain uses TRBV28 with TRBJ1-2, with 7 bases that match TRBD1. The CDR3 length is 16 residues. The germline gives CDR1 MDHEN, CDR2 SYDVKM. Trimming cost V 3 bases and J 4 bases; bases outside gene matches: 11. The CDR3 loop is CASSFTGDGLLYGYTF. CDR3 DNA: TGTGCCAGCAGTTTCACAGGGGATGGGCTGCTCTATGGCTACACCTTC.

This rearrangement joins TRBV6-5 to TRBJ1-2; the D gene is possibly TRBD1 (5 bases). From germline, CDR1 is MNHEY and CDR2 SVGAGI. This CDR3 has 13 residues. V gave up 5 bases and J gave up 7 bases, with 14 bases separating them. The CDR3 DNA is TGTGCCAGCAGTCCGTCAGGGTTTGGTGGCTACACCTTC. The encoded protein is CASSPSGFGGYTF.

The chain combines TRBV11-2 with TRBJ1-4; D is ambiguous. This CDR3 region has 15 residues. The V end lost 0 bases, the J end lost 8 bases, and 13 bases lay between the germline ends. Germline V CDR1 and CDR2: SGHAT, FQNNGV. CDR3 sequence (DNA): TGTGCCAGCAGCTTAGATTTAGGGCCTCGGGAAAAACTGTTTTTT. Its protein is CASSLDLGPREKLFF.

This chain links TRBV5-6 with TRBJ2-2; a possible D gene is TRBD2 (6 bases). This CDR3 has 16 amino acids. CDR1 SGHDT and CDR2 YYEEEE come from the germline V gene. Trimming removed 2 bases at V and 3 bases at J, with 14 bases between. CDR3 bases: TGTGCCAGCAGCTTCATCGCCAGGGAGGACACCGGGGAGCTGTTTTTT. This gives the protein CASSFIAREDTGELFF.

The rearrangement links TRBV21-1 to TRBJ2-7; the tabulated D call, TRBD1, remains unverified against the DNA. TRBV21-1 is a pseudogene. The CDR3 runs 14 residues. CDR3 sequence reads: CASSTYRSSYEQYV. In nucleotides, the CDR3 is TGTGCCAGCAGCACCTACAGAAGCTCCTACGAGCAGTACGTC.